Below are 30 T cell receptor beta chains sequenced from a single sample in a study of blood T cell repertoires in COVID-19. Assay used: immunoSEQ multiplex PCR; TCRdb lists only in-frame clones, some missing. The sample lists hundreds of thousands of clones, around 88% seen once, with around 2.1% in the top ten. The sample consisted of PBMCs or T cells enriched from blood (not recorded which). These TCRs come from a woman in her forties or fifties who had recovered from COVID-19.

The chain links TRBV28 to TRBJ1-1; 10 bases line up with TRBD1. Losses at the gene ends were 5 bases for V and 3 bases for J; bases not matched to a gene: 3. Germline loops: CDR1 MDHEN, CDR2 SYDVKM. The CDR3 runs 14 residues. The CDR3 sequence is CASSRGTGDTEAFF. The CDR3 DNA reads as TGTGCCAGCAGTCGCGGGACAGGGGACACTGAAGCTTTCTTT.

This chain uses TRBV28 with TRBJ2-7; D is undetermined. Germline V lookup: CDR1 MDHEN, CDR2 SYDVKM. V dropped 5 bases and J dropped 2 bases, with 10 bases sitting between them. The CDR3 has 13 amino acids. The CDR3 bases are TGTGCCAGCAGTCTCCCCGGTACCTACGAGCAGTACTTC. Amino acids: CASSLPGTYEQYF.

The chain employs TRBV7-6 and TRBJ2-2; D gene unclear. The CDR3 extends over 12 amino acids. Germline V lookup: CDR1 SGHVS, CDR2 FNYEAQ. The V end was cut by 1 base, the J end by 7 bases, with 4 bases between. The CDR3 nucleotides read TGTGCCAGCAGCTTAGGAGTCGGGGAGCTGTTTTTT. Translating gives CASSLGVGELFF.

The chain employs TRBV7-2 and TRBJ2-1; TRBD2 matches at 7 bases. The V segment lost 2 bases and the J segment 10 bases; nucleotides outside the gene matches: 2. The CDR3 contains 12 residues. Germline CDR1 and CDR2: SGHTA and FQGNSA. The CDR3: CASSLYGGEQFF. The CDR3 DNA is TGTGCCAGCAGCTTATACGGGGGGGAGCAGTTCTTC.

With regard to this clone: The same CDR3 arises from other DNA sequences in this sample as well. The V call is TRBV19, the J call TRBJ1-5; 7 nucleotides match TRBD1. Germline CDR1 and CDR2: LNHDA and SQIVND (reference sequence). The CDR3 runs to 14 residues. The V segment lost 3 bases and the J segment 4 bases; nucleotides outside the gene matches: 3. The CDR3 region is CASSIRDSNQPQHF. The CDR3 region has the DNA TGTGCCAGTAGTATTAGGGACAGTAATCAGCCCCAGCATTTT. Looking up the rest from reference TRBV19 and TRBJ1-5 gives the full variable domain: DGGITQSPKYLFRKEGQNVTLSCEQNLNHDAMYWYRQDPGQGLRLIYYSQIVNDFQKGDIAEGYSVSREKKESFPLTVTSAQKNPTAFYLCASSIRDSNQPQHFGDGTRLSIL.

This rearrangement joins TRBV7-3 to TRBJ1-6; 10 bases are a match to TRBD1. The V segment lost 2 bases and the J segment 9 bases; nucleotides outside the gene matches: 1. In germline, CDR1 is SGHTA, CDR2 FQGTGA. CDR3 size: 14 residues. This chain's CDR3 is CASSLWDRGSPLHF. The DNA of the CDR3 is TGTGCCAGCAGCTTATGGGACAGGGGTTCACCCCTCCACTTT.

The chain carries TRBV18 and TRBJ2-2; D may be TRBD1 (6 bases). V gave up 0 bases and J gave up 6 bases, with 14 bases separating them. The CDR3 extends over 16 amino acids. Germline CDR1 is KGHSH and CDR2 is LQKENI. CDR3 coding DNA: TGTGCCAGCTCACCACCCAGGGGCACTACGGCCGGGGAGCTGTTTTTT. Translation gives CASSPPRGTTAGELFF.

This clone was observed a single time. It may be a read error: a sequence one base away is much more abundant. The rearrangement joins TRBV27 to TRBJ2-2; the match to TRBD1 covers 8 bases. Germline CDR1 and CDR2: MNHEY and SMNVEV (reference sequence). The length of the CDR3 is 13 residues. The ends lost 5 bases at V and 6 bases at J; junction bases unmatched: 2. In nucleotides, the CDR3 is TGTGCCAGCAGTGACAGGGGCTCCGGGGAGCTGTTTTTT. Translated: CASSDRGSGELFF.

This chain uses TRBV28 with TRBJ2-1; D might be TRBD2 (6 bases). V was cut by 6 bases and J by 6 bases, with 15 bases left in between. The CDR3 is made up of 14 amino acids. Per the germline V gene, CDR1 is MDHEN and CDR2 is SYDVKM. The CDR3 here is CASRPGLKRNEQFF. The CDR3 nucleotides are TGTGCCAGCAGACCGGGACTCAAACGCAATGAGCAGTTCTTC.

V usage is TRBV6-1 and J usage is TRBJ2-3; 9 bases are a match to TRBD2. Germline loops: CDR1 MNHNS, CDR2 SASEGT. The CDR3 is 15 amino acids. With 1 base clipped from V and 6 bases from J, the junction kept 5 bases outside the gene matches. CDR3 in amino acids: CASSEGLAGTDTQYF. In DNA, the CDR3 is TGTGCCAGCAGTGAAGGGCTAGCGGGGACCGATACGCAGTATTTT.

This chain uses TRBV13 with TRBJ1-4, with unresolved D. This CDR3 comprises 17 residues. The V gene lost 2 bases and the J gene lost 0 bases, with 13 bases spanning the gap. Looked up from germline, CDR1 is PRHDT and CDR2 is FYEKMQ (reference sequence). This CDR3 is CASSLRRQRPTNEKLFF. The CDR3 DNA reads TGTGCCAGCAGCTTACGGCGGCAGAGACCAACTAATGAAAAACTGTTTTTT.

V is TRBV27 and J is TRBJ1-3; possibly TRBD1 for D (6 bases). CDR1 is MNHEY, CDR2 SMNVEV, per germline (reference sequence). This CDR3 spans 14 amino acids. The V gene lost 5 bases and the J gene lost 3 bases, with 11 bases spanning the gap. CDR3 residues: CASSKQGLGNTIYF. The CDR3 region has the DNA TGTGCCAGCAGTAAACAGGGCCTTGGAAACACCATATATTTT.

The rearrangement joins TRBV29-1 to TRBJ2-3; no clear D gene. The CDR3 extends over 14 amino acids. The V end was cut by 0 bases, the J end by 6 bases, with 13 bases between. Germline-derived CDR1 and CDR2 are SQVTM and ANQGSEA. CDR3 sequence reads: CSVEEKQHGDTQYF. The CDR3 DNA reads as TGCAGCGTTGAAGAGAAACAGCATGGGGATACGCAGTATTTT.

The V and J genes are TRBV11-2 and TRBJ1-4, with 12 positions matching TRBD1. The germline CDR1 and CDR2 sequences are SGHAT and FQNNGV. The CDR3 loop spans 18 amino acids. V was clipped by 5 bases and J by 8 bases; unmatched bases: 15. As DNA, the CDR3 is TGTGCCAGCAGCGGAACCGGGACAGGGGGCGCGATAGGGGAAAAACTGTTTTTT. This encodes CASSGTGTGGAIGEKLFF.

This clone has just one count. The CDR3 spells CASSITTRKSYEQYF. The CDR3 bases are TGTGCCAGTAGTATCACGACTAGGAAGTCCTACGAGCAGTACTTC. The V gene is TRBV19, the J gene TRBJ2-7; D is possibly TRBD2 (6 bases). This CDR3 is 15 amino acids long. V was cut by 3 bases and J by 1 base, with 13 bases left in between. Germline CDR1 is LNHDA and CDR2 is SQIVND (reference sequence). The variable domain in full, with the rest retrieved from reference TRBV19 and TRBJ2-7, is DGGITQSPKYLFRKEGQNVTLSCEQNLNHDAMYWYRQDPGQGLRLIYYSQIVNDFQKGDIAEGYSVSREKKESFPLTVTSAQKNPTAFYLCASSITTRKSYEQYFGPGTRLTVT.

The V and J genes are TRBV19 and TRBJ1-5; 8 nucleotides match TRBD1. The V gene's germline CDR1 is LNHDA and CDR2 SQIVND (reference sequence). The CDR3 loop spans 17 amino acids. The junction had 8 bases not matched to a gene; V was cut back by 4 bases and J by 0 bases. For the CDR3, the DNA is TGTGCCAGTAGTAACCCCTGGACAGGGCTTAGCAATCAGCCCCAGCATTTT. Translated: CASSNPWTGLSNQPQHF.

This chain links TRBV11-3 with TRBJ2-1, with 8 bases fitting TRBD2. There are 16 residues in the CDR3. Germline V gives CDR1 SGHNT, CDR2 YENEEA. V trimming: 0 bases; J trimming: 1 base; junction bases outside the gene matches: 2. CDR3 in DNA: TGTGCCAGCAGCTTAGAAAGCGGGAGTTCCTACAATGAGCAGTTCTTC. Its translation is CASSLESGSSYNEQFF. The whole variable domain, filled in from reference TRBV11-3 and TRBJ2-1, reads EAGVVQSPRYKIIEKKQPVAFWCNPISGHNTLYWYLQNLGQGPELLIRYENEEAVDDSQLPKDRFSAERLKGVDSTLKIQPAELGDSAVYLCASSLESGSSYNEQFFGPGTRLTVL.

The V call is TRBV7-3, the J call TRBJ1-1; D call uncertain. The V end lost 1 base, the J end lost 1 base, and 7 bases lay between the germline ends. Germline values: CDR1 SGHTA, CDR2 FQGTGA. This CDR3 region has 14 residues. In DNA, the CDR3 is TGTGCCAGCAGCTTAAGCCCGGGGAACACTGAAGCTTTCTTT. Translated: CASSLSPGNTEAFF.

The V call is TRBV2, the J call TRBJ1-5, with 9 bases that match TRBD1. The germline V gene has CDR1 SNHLY and CDR2 FYNNEI. The CDR3 runs to 16 residues. The ends lost 4 bases at V and 7 bases at J; junction bases unmatched: 11. CDR3 coding DNA: TGTGCCAGCAGTGGTTTTGACAGGGGGTTCAGACAGCCCCAGCATTTT. It specifies CASSGFDRGFRQPQHF.

This rearrangement joins TRBV7-8 to TRBJ1-2; 12 bases are shared with TRBD1. Trimming took 5 bases from V and 4 from J; bases not matched to a gene: 5. The V gene's germline CDR1 is SGHVS and CDR2 FQNEAQ. This CDR3 is built from 15 residues. The DNA of the CDR3 is TGTGCCAGCAGCACGCGGGACAGGGGGCCCTATGGCTACACCTTC. This codes for CASSTRDRGPYGYTF.

The chain combines TRBV7-9 with TRBJ2-2, with D possibly TRBD1 on 6 matching bases. V lost 2 bases and J lost 1, with 8 bases in between. Per the germline V gene, CDR1 is SEHNR and CDR2 is FQNEAQ (reference sequence). CDR3 length equals 15 residues. CDR3 DNA sequence: TGTGCCAGCAGCTTACCCAGGGGGAACACCGGGGAGCTGTTTTTT. Protein: CASSLPRGNTGELFF. Filled out from reference TRBV7-9 and TRBJ2-2, the complete variable domain reads DTGVSQNPRHKITKRGQNVTFRCDPISEHNRLYWYRQTLGQGPEFLTYFQNEAQLEKSRLLSDRFSAERPKGSFSTLEIQRTEQGDSAMYLCASSLPRGNTGELFFGEGSRLTVL.

The V and J genes are TRBV7-2 and TRBJ1-2, with TRBD1 identical over 9 bases. Germline values: CDR1 SGHTA, CDR2 FQGNSA. The CDR3 loop spans 14 amino acids. With 5 bases clipped from V and 3 bases from J, the junction kept 4 bases outside the gene matches. CDR3 protein: CASSSGTGYYGYTF. The CDR3 region has the DNA TGTGCCAGCAGCAGTGGGACAGGGTACTATGGCTACACCTTC.

This clone was observed a single time. The V call is TRBV18, the J call TRBJ1-6, with D possibly TRBD1 on 6 matching bases. CDR1 and CDR2 from the germline V gene are KGHSH and LQKENI. The CDR3 runs 15 residues. The V end lost 3 bases, the J end lost 7 bases, and 13 bases lay between the germline ends. This chain's CDR3 is CASSPRRQENSPLHF. The CDR3 bases are TGTGCCAGCTCACCGAGGAGACAGGAGAATTCACCCCTCCACTTT.

The chain employs TRBV6-1 and TRBJ2-7; 9 nucleotides match TRBD1. After removal of 2 bases from V and 7 bases from J, the junction contained 12 bases not matched to a gene. CDR3 length equals 16 residues. Per germline, CDR1 MNHNS and CDR2 SASEGT. CDR3 bases: TGTGCCAGCAGTGAAATGGGTCTGACAGGGGGAGGGGAGCAGTACTTC. Residues: CASSEMGLTGGGEQYF.

The rearrangement joins TRBV7-2 to TRBJ2-3; TRBD2 aligns across 13 bases. The CDR3 consists of 18 residues. With V trimmed by 1 base and J by 4 bases, 8 bases remained unmatched. Germline V lookup: CDR1 SGHTA, CDR2 FQGNSA. The CDR3 DNA is TGTGCCAGCAGCTTAGAGGGGACTAGCGGGGAGTTTCCAGATACGCAGTATTTT. It translates to CASSLEGTSGEFPDTQYF.

This sequence joins TRBV19 and TRBJ1-6; 9 bases align to TRBD1. Germline assignment: CDR1 LNHDA and CDR2 SQIVND (reference sequence). After removal of 3 bases from V and 13 bases from J, the junction contained 10 bases not matched to a gene. This CDR3 is 15 amino acids long. The CDR3 region has the DNA TGTGCCAGTAGTATCGTCCCGGGACAGGGCTCGCCCCTCCACTTT. This translates into CASSIVPGQGSPLHF. Filled out from reference TRBV19 and TRBJ1-6, the complete variable domain reads DGGITQSPKYLFRKEGQNVTLSCEQNLNHDAMYWYRQDPGQGLRLIYYSQIVNDFQKGDIAEGYSVSREKKESFPLTVTSAQKNPTAFYLCASSIVPGQGSPLHFGNGTRLTVT.

V gene TRBV29-1 combines with J gene TRBJ1-1, with D possibly TRBD1 on 5 matching bases. This CDR3 spans 13 amino acids. Between the trimmed V and J ends, which lost 4 bases and 3 bases, there was a span of 12 bases. Germline V lookup: CDR1 SQVTM, CDR2 ANQGSEA. The CDR3 here is CSVAKGRDTEAFF. In nucleotides, the CDR3 is TGCAGCGTTGCAAAGGGGCGTGACACTGAAGCTTTCTTT.

V gene TRBV5-1 combines with J gene TRBJ1-2; no firm D call. Germline CDR1 SGHRS, CDR2 YFSETQ. The V end lost 0 bases, the J end lost 2 bases, and 11 bases lay between the germline ends. This CDR3 comprises 15 residues. This CDR3 is CASSLGPLENYGYTF. The CDR3 coding sequence is TGCGCCAGCAGCTTGGGACCCCTAGAGAACTATGGCTACACCTTC.

The rearrangement joins TRBV19 to TRBJ1-5; 9 bases are shared with TRBD1. J lost 11 bases, V lost 6 bases, and 8 bases had no gene match. CDR3 length: 13 amino acids. Germline CDR1 is LNHDA and CDR2 is SQIVND (reference sequence). The CDR3 sequence is CASRWDRERTQHF. CDR3 in DNA: TGTGCCAGTAGATGGGACAGGGAAAGGACCCAGCATTTT.

CDR3 residues: CASSGRVDTQYF. The CDR3 DNA reads TGTGCCAGCAGTGGCAGGGTAGATACGCAGTATTTT. V and J are TRBV6-2 or TRBV6-3 and TRBJ2-3, with D tentatively TRBD1 (5 bases). V was trimmed by 5 bases and J by 5 bases, leaving 8 bases between them. The CDR3 has 12 residues. CDR1 and CDR2 from the germline V gene are MNHEY and SVGEGT.